The 22 T cell receptor beta chains reported below all come from one sample, sequenced in a study of molecular identifiers for immune sequencing clone quantification. TCRdb recomputed calls from the PCR reads with MiXCR, one row per CDR3 protein. This sample has under 600,000 distinct CDR3 sequences, with around 21% found just once. The sequenced material came from naive CD8+ T cells from blood, with Jurkat cell RNA spiked in. The subset: FACS-sorted CD8+CD4-CCR7+CD45RA+ naive T cells. Receptor source: a human donor in good health. Some libraries in this study had Jurkat cell RNA spiked in.

Concerning this clonotype: This may be a read error: a much more frequent sequence differs by one nucleotide. The gene calls are TRBV5-3 and TRBJ2-3; D is perhaps TRBD1 or TRBD2 (5 bases each). TRBV5-3 is placed among ORFs of uncertain function. This CDR3 has 15 amino acids. Written as DNA, the CDR3 is TGTGCCAGCAGCTGGGGACCAGTTTTGCAAGATACGCAGTATTTT. Amino acids: CASSWGPVLQDTQYF.

This clonotype has at least ten counts. A read error may account for a junction end that differs from germline. The chain employs TRBV5-1 and TRBJ2-1, with TRBD1 matching over 7 bases. CDR3 size: 13 residues. Looked up from germline, CDR1 is SGHRS and CDR2 is YFSETQ. CDR3 sequence: CASSLAGGNEQFF. The CDR3 DNA reads TGTGCCAGCAGCCTGGCAGGGGGCAATGAGCAGTTCTTC.

This clonotype showed up just a few times. The chain joins TRBV29-1 to TRBJ2-1; 10 bases are a match to TRBD1. Unmatched junction bases numbered 10, after V lost 6 bases and J lost 8 bases. Germline V lookup: CDR1 SQVTM, CDR2 ANQGSEA. CDR3 length: 14 amino acids. CDR3 DNA: TGCAGCGTCGAGTCAGGGGACAGGGGACATGAGCAGTTCTTC. Its translation is CSVESGDRGHEQFF.

In the case of this clonotype: A much more abundant neighbour one base away suggests this may be a read error. The chain is built from TRBV3-1 and TRBJ2-4; D assignment may be TRBD1 or TRBD2 (5 bases each). Germline V lookup: CDR1 LGHDT, CDR2 YNNKEL (reference sequence). Trimming pared 3 bases from V and 7 bases from J, leaving 16 bases between. The CDR3 spans 15 residues. CDR3 in DNA: TGTGCCAGCAGCCATCCGGGACCAGACGTCAACATTCAGTACTTC. This encodes CASSHPGPDVNIQYF.

This clonotype was seen a few times. This sequence joins TRBV27 and TRBJ2-7, with 14 nucleotides matching TRBD2. The CDR3 totals 17 residues. J lost 2 bases, V lost 6 bases, and 9 bases had no gene match. The germline gives CDR1 MNHEY, CDR2 SMNVEV (reference sequence). The CDR3: CASRMGLAGVGAYEQYF. Here the CDR3 DNA reads TGTGCCAGCAGAATGGGACTAGCGGGAGTTGGGGCCTACGAGCAGTACTTC.

The rearrangement links TRBV7-9 to TRBJ1-2; D gene uncertain. The CDR3 consists of 16 residues. V was clipped by 3 bases and J by 4 bases, with 18 bases between them. Germline lookup yields CDR1 SEHNR and CDR2 FQNEAQ (reference sequence). CDR3 DNA sequence: TGTGCCAGCAGCTTCCACTTGACGGACCTGACCTATGGCTACACCTTC. Translation: CASSFHLTDLTYGYTF. Together with reference TRBV7-9 and TRBJ1-2, the CDR3 gives the full variable domain: DTGVSQNPRHKITKRGQNVTFRCDPISEHNRLYWYRQTLGQGPEFLTYFQNEAQLEKSRLLSDRFSAERPKGSFSTLEIQRTEQGDSAMYLCASSFHLTDLTYGYTFGSGTRLTVV.

This chain uses TRBV4-1 with TRBJ2-3; 7 bases map to TRBD1. Germline CDR1 is MGHRA and CDR2 is YSYEKL. V lost 3 bases and J lost 2; bases outside the gene matches: 5. The CDR3 contains 15 residues. The CDR3 region is CASSQGQGVTDTQYF. The CDR3 region has the DNA TGCGCCAGCAGCCAGGGGCAGGGGGTCACAGATACGCAGTATTTT.

At least ten counts were recorded for this clonotype. The chain employs TRBV28 and TRBJ2-3; possibly TRBD2 for D (5 bases). The CDR3 consists of 15 residues. The V and J ends lost 11 bases and 4 bases respectively, with 22 bases between them. Germline CDR1 is MDHEN and CDR2 is SYDVKM. CDR3 region: CAGPVPRGFADTQYF. The CDR3 DNA is TGTGCCGGGCCCGTCCCTCGGGGATTCGCAGATACGCAGTATTTT.

Comments on this clonotype: A much larger clone differs from this one at a single base, so this may be a read error. This chain joins TRBV12-3 or TRBV12-4 and TRBJ2-2; D is ambiguous. CDR3 length equals 15 residues. The CDR3 DNA reads as TGTGCCAACAGTTTTTGGCAGGTCCCCACCGGGGAGCTGTTTTTT. This gives the protein CANSFWQVPTGELFF.

A remark on this clonotype: The junction departs from germline at one end; a sequencing error may be responsible. The gene calls are TRBV24-1 and TRBJ2-3; D not certain. The CDR3 has 14 residues. The germline V gene encodes CDR1 KGHDR and CDR2 SFDVKD. In nucleotides, the CDR3 is TGTGCCGCCAGTGATTTGTCAAGCACAGATACGCAGTATTTT. Translating gives CAASDLSSTDTQYF.

This clonotype was counted ten times or more. V gene TRBV12-3 or TRBV12-4 combines with J gene TRBJ2-3, with a tentative D call TRBD2 (6 bases). The V and J ends lost 2 bases and 5 bases respectively, with 23 bases between them. The CDR3 loop spans 18 amino acids. The CDR3 protein is CASSLIMEGLWRVDTQYF. The CDR3 coding sequence is TGTGCCAGCAGTTTAATCATGGAGGGTTTGTGGCGCGTAGATACGCAGTATTTT.

V usage is TRBV7-3 and J usage is TRBJ2-1; D is unresolved. Germline V gene sequence: CDR1 SGHTA, CDR2 FQGTGA. With 5 bases removed from V and 4 bases from J, the gap between germline ends came to 9 bases. The CDR3 totals 13 residues. The DNA of the CDR3 is TGTGCCAGCAGCCTGAATCTGTACAATGAGCAGTTCTTC. Amino acid sequence: CASSLNLYNEQFF.

To note about this clonotype: This clone may be a read error of a much larger clone one base away. V gene TRBV4-3 combines with J gene TRBJ2-1; 8 positions match TRBD1. Per the germline V gene, CDR1 is LGHNA and CDR2 is YSLEER. The CDR3 covers 16 residues. The CDR3 coding sequence is TGCGCCGGCAGCCAAGGGAGGACAGGGACCTACAATGAGCAGTTCTTC. As protein: CAGSQGRTGTYNEQFF.

The CDR3 is CASSLVLEPGELFF. CDR3 coding DNA: TGTGCCAGCAGCTTGGTATTAGAACCCGGGGAGCTGTTTTTT. This chain links TRBV5-4 with TRBJ2-2; D remains ambiguous. CDR3 size: 14 residues. Trimming cost V 0 bases and J 6 bases, with 9 bases left between them. Germline CDR1 is SGHNT and CDR2 is YYREEE (reference sequence).

There are many counts of this clonotype. J is TRBJ1-1 and V is TRBV5-5, with D uncertain. The germline V and J ends were trimmed by 0 bases and 1 base, with 10 bases remaining between them. Germline V gene lookup returns CDR1 SGHKS and CDR2 YYEKEE (reference sequence). The CDR3 covers 15 residues. The CDR3, as DNA: TGTGCCAGCAGCTTGGCTCCTTGGGGGAACACTGAAGCTTTCTTT. It specifies CASSLAPWGNTEAFF.

The chain combines TRBV12-3 or TRBV12-4 with TRBJ2-1; D call uncertain. Trimming removed 2 bases from V and 7 bases from J, with 12 bases in between. The CDR3 is made up of 14 amino acids. In DNA, the CDR3 is TGTGCCAGCAGTTTATGGCAGGAGTATAATGAGCAGTTCTTC. Protein product: CASSLWQEYNEQFF.

As for this clonotype: The junction and the germline gene differ at one end; a read error may be behind it. Here the CDR3 reads CANSAPDTQYF. The CDR3 DNA reads as TGTGCCAACAGTGCCCCAGATACGCAGTATTTT. The V gene is TRBV28, the J gene TRBJ2-3; no definite D call. This CDR3 is built from 11 residues. Germline assignment: CDR1 MDHEN and CDR2 SYDVKM.

The J gene is TRBJ1-2, the V gene TRBV29-1; no definite D call. The CDR3 spans 11 residues. Germline CDR1 and CDR2: SQVTM and ANQGSEA. Between the trimmed V and J ends, which lost 7 bases and 8 bases, there was a span of 14 bases. The CDR3, as DNA: TGCAGCGCAGTACTCCAGACCGGCTACACCTTC. This sequence encodes CSAVLQTGYTF. The full variable domain, completed using reference TRBV29-1 and TRBJ1-2, is SAVISQKPSRDICQRGTSLTIQCQVDSQVTMMFWYRQQPGQSLTLIATANQGSEATYESGFVIDKFPISRPNLTFSTLTVSNMSPEDSSIYLCSAVLQTGYTFGSGTRLTVV.

This clonotype appeared once. Compared with germline, one end of the junction differs, possibly owing to a read error. This chain uses TRBV12-3 or TRBV12-4 with TRBJ1-2; no definite D call. This CDR3 is 14 amino acids long. CDR3 sequence (DNA): TGTGCCGGCAGTTTTGGCCTCCGGGGCTATGGCTACACCTTC. Its protein is CAGSFGLRGYGYTF.

The genes are TRBV3-1 and TRBJ2-7; D is ambiguous. Trimming took off 0 bases at V and 2 bases at J, with 11 bases between the two ends. This CDR3 contains 15 residues. Germline CDR1 LGHDT, CDR2 YNNKEL (reference sequence). This chain's CDR3 is CASSQEDLGPYEQYF. The DNA for the CDR3 is TGTGCCAGCAGCCAAGAGGACCTAGGACCCTACGAGCAGTACTTC.

This clonotype came up a few times. The chain has TRBV9 and TRBJ2-1, with D possibly TRBD2 on 6 matching bases. The CDR3 is 15 amino acids. The V gene's germline CDR1 is SGDLS and CDR2 YYNGEE. Trimming shortened V by 4 bases and J by 4 bases, and 15 bases separated the two germline ends. The CDR3 coding sequence is TGTGCCAGCAGCCCCCCCCCGGGAGCTTACAATGAGCAGTTCTTC. This encodes CASSPPPGAYNEQFF.

The table lists this clonotype with many counts. This rearrangement joins TRBV5-1 to TRBJ2-5; D call uncertain. V was cut by 0 bases and J by 5 bases, with 8 bases left in between. This CDR3 region has 13 residues. CDR1 and CDR2 (germline): SGHRS, YFSETQ. The CDR3 DNA is TGCGCCAGCAGCTTGGGCTTTGAGGAGACCCAGTACTTC. Encoded protein: CASSLGFEETQYF.